This record concerns one TCR beta chain sequence. The data belong to a study of blood T cell repertoires in COVID-19. About the research overall: The United States, Italy and Spain provided the acute and convalescent COVID-19 samples.

The CDR3 covers 16 residues. Repertoires were generated with immunoSEQ multiplex PCR, while TCRdb's copy carries only in-frame clones and drops some. The data contain 45,000 to 55,000 clones, roughly 86% of them singletons. This sequence was found in a man between 65 and 80 years old with active COVID-19. V and J are TRBV21-1 and TRBJ2-7; the D call TRBD2 from the table was never checked on the DNA. TRBV21-1 is marked as a pseudogene. The material sequenced was peripheral blood. CDR3 DNA: TGTGCCAGCAGCAAAGTCCCCAGGTGGGGAGCGGCCGAGCAGTACTTC. Protein sequence: CASSKVPRWGAAEQYF.